What follows are 21 T cell receptor beta chains derived from one specimen sequenced in a study of blood T cell repertoires in COVID-19. The table came from immunoSEQ multiplex PCR; TCRdb's copy has only in-frame clones and leaves some out. The sample contains 180,000 or so clones, about 86% of which appear only once. The material sequenced was PBMCs or T cells enriched from blood (not recorded which). The receptors derive from a woman aged 45 to 65 in a cohort exposed to, infected with or recovered from COVID-19 (not recorded which).

The chain combines TRBV2 with TRBJ2-1; 9 bases line up with TRBD2. This CDR3 is built from 16 residues. The J segment lost 2 bases and the V segment lost 6 bases, leaving 8 bases of the junction unmatched. CDR1 SNHLY and CDR2 FYNNEI come from the germline V gene. The CDR3 DNA reads as TGTGCCAGCAGAGCGGCCAGCGGGAGGCCCTACAATGAGCAGTTCTTC. It translates to CASRAASGRPYNEQFF.

V usage is TRBV5-1 and J usage is TRBJ2-2; the D gene is possibly TRBD1 (5 bases). CDR3 size: 16 residues. Trimming left V 0 bases short and J 4 bases short, with 13 bases between. The germline V gene encodes CDR1 SGHRS and CDR2 YFSETQ. Here the CDR3 reads CASSLAQGRGTGELFF. The CDR3 region has the DNA TGCGCCAGCAGCTTGGCGCAGGGTAGGGGCACCGGGGAGCTGTTTTTT.

About this clone: The sample has other DNA sequences that encode this CDR3 too. The V call is TRBV7-9, the J call TRBJ2-3; D unclear. The CDR3 covers 14 residues. Trimming took 1 base from V and 0 from J, leaving 5 bases between them. The germline CDR1 and CDR2 sequences are SEHNR and FQNEAQ (reference sequence). The DNA of the CDR3 is TGTGCCAGCAGCTTAGTAACAAGCACAGATACGCAGTATTTT. This codes for CASSLVTSTDTQYF.

The chain combines TRBV14 with TRBJ1-1, with TRBD1 matching 8 bases. V shed 1 base and J 4 bases; nucleotides not matched to a gene: 5. Germline loops: CDR1 SGHDN, CDR2 FVKESK. The CDR3 runs to 15 residues. CDR3 sequence (DNA): TGTGCCAGCAGCCAAGGTTCAGGGGGCATCACTGAAGCTTTCTTT. Translated: CASSQGSGGITEAFF.

The CDR3 loop reads CASSLARQGADEKLFF. CDR3 nucleotides: TGTGCCAGCAGCTTAGCCCGACAGGGGGCTGACGAAAAACTGTTTTTT. The gene calls are TRBV11-1 and TRBJ1-4, with 10 bases that match TRBD1. V lost 0 bases and J lost 8; bases outside the gene matches: 6. The CDR3 sequence is 16 residues long. Germline assignment: CDR1 SGHAT and CDR2 FQDESV (reference sequence).

V gene TRBV29-1 combines with J gene TRBJ2-7; D is unresolved. With 4 bases removed from V and 0 bases from J, the gap between germline ends came to 4 bases. This CDR3 is 11 amino acids long. Germline V gene data show CDR1 as SQVTM and CDR2 as ANQGSEA. CDR3 in amino acids: CSVGLSYEQYF. In DNA, the CDR3 is TGCAGCGTTGGACTCTCCTACGAGCAGTACTTC.

This rearrangement joins TRBV18 to TRBJ1-6; D is uncertain. The V gene's germline CDR1 is KGHSH and CDR2 LQKENI. This CDR3 comprises 14 residues. Trimming pared 5 bases from V and 13 bases from J, leaving 18 bases between. In DNA form, the CDR3 reads TGTGCCAGCTCAAGAGAGGGCGAGGGTATTCCCCTCCACTTT. This codes for CASSREGEGIPLHF.

The chain uses TRBV5-1 and TRBJ2-3, with 12 bases aligning to TRBD2. V shed 1 base, J shed 3 bases, and the junction held 3 bases outside the gene matches. The CDR3 has 16 amino acids. Germline CDR1 is SGHRS and CDR2 is YFSETQ. The CDR3 DNA sequence: TGCGCCAGCAGCTTGTCGACTAGCGGGAGTACAGATACGCAGTATTTT. Encoded protein: CASSLSTSGSTDTQYF.

V and J are TRBV5-4 and TRBJ2-1; weak D call: TRBD1 (5 bases). Deletions cut 2 bases from V and 4 bases from J, with 13 bases between. The CDR3 has 15 amino acids. Germline-derived CDR1 and CDR2 are SGHNT and YYREEE (reference sequence). CDR3 DNA: TGTGCCAGCAGCTTTGGACACGACCGTTACAATGAGCAGTTCTTC. Translated, it gives CASSFGHDRYNEQFF.

The rearrangement uses TRBV5-1 and TRBJ1-1; tentatively, D is TRBD1 (6 bases). Germline CDR1 reads SGHRS; CDR2 reads YFSETQ. Trimming left V 6 bases short and J 5 bases short, with 20 bases between. This CDR3 is 15 amino acids long. CDR3 amino acids: CASTPRGASGTEAFF. CDR3 DNA sequence: TGCGCCAGCACCCCACGGGGGGCGAGTGGAACTGAAGCTTTCTTT.

This clone was counted a single time. The chain is built from TRBV9 and TRBJ2-7, with 10 nucleotides matching TRBD1. The germline V gene has CDR1 SGDLS and CDR2 YYNGEE. The CDR3 length is 14 residues. Trimming cost V 4 bases and J 4 bases; bases outside gene matches: 5. Written as DNA, the CDR3 is TGTGCCAGCAGCCCCTGGGACAGGGGTTACGAGCAGTACTTC. The encoded protein is CASSPWDRGYEQYF.

The V and J genes are TRBV9 and TRBJ2-3; 13 nucleotides agree with TRBD2. Losses at the gene ends were 3 bases for V and 6 bases for J; bases not matched to a gene: 10. The CDR3 loop spans 17 amino acids. CDR1 is SGDLS and CDR2 is YYNGEE in the germline V gene. The CDR3 nucleotides read TGTGCCAGCAGCGCGATGGGACTAGCGGGGCGCCGGGATACGCAGTATTTT. Its translation: CASSAMGLAGRRDTQYF.

The J gene is TRBJ2-1, the V gene TRBV15, with a weak D call TRBD2 (5 bases). The V end was cut by 0 bases, the J end by 0 bases, with 15 bases between. CDR3 length equals 18 residues. Germline lookup yields CDR1 LNHNV and CDR2 YYDKDF (reference sequence). The CDR3 spells CATSRESSGASSYNEQFF. The CDR3 DNA reads TGTGCCACCAGCAGAGAGTCCAGCGGAGCGAGCTCCTACAATGAGCAGTTCTTC.

This sequence joins TRBV12-3 or TRBV12-4 and TRBJ1-4; no clear D. This CDR3 is 12 amino acids long. V was pared by 6 bases and J by 5 bases, with 7 bases between. Here the CDR3 DNA reads TGTGCCAGCAGCCTACCCAATGAAAAACTGTTTTTT. Its protein is CASSLPNEKLFF.

This sequence joins TRBV28 and TRBJ1-5; 7 bases line up with TRBD1. CDR1 and CDR2 (germline): MDHEN, SYDVKM. V lost 6 bases, J lost 6 bases, and 8 bases stayed unmatched. This CDR3 contains 14 residues. As DNA, the CDR3 is TGTGCCAGCAGACCAACAGGGGAAGTTCAGCCCCAGCATTTT. Translated: CASRPTGEVQPQHF.

This chain connects TRBV30 to TRBJ1-6; 8 bases are a match to TRBD1. CDR1 and CDR2 from the germline V gene are GTSNPN and SVGIG (reference sequence). Trimming removed 4 bases from V and 10 bases from J; junction bases left unmatched: 12. The CDR3 has 15 amino acids. In DNA form, the CDR3 reads TGTGCCTGGACTTGGAACAGGGGGTTTACCTCACCCCTCCACTTT. Protein sequence: CAWTWNRGFTSPLHF.

J is TRBJ2-7 and V is TRBV15; D uncertain. Germline CDR1 and CDR2: LNHNV and YYDKDF (reference sequence). The CDR3 has 14 amino acids. V was shortened by 1 base and J by 5 bases, with 12 bases between the two germline ends. CDR3 region: CATSRVQFVDEQYF. The CDR3 nucleotides read TGTGCCACCAGCAGAGTTCAGTTCGTTGACGAGCAGTACTTC.

V is TRBV10-3 and J is TRBJ2-3; D is perhaps TRBD1 (5 bases). Trimming stripped 9 bases from V and 2 bases from J, with 15 bases between. The CDR3 is made up of 14 amino acids. Germline V CDR1 and CDR2: ENHRY, SYGVKD. CDR3 in amino acids: CAISQGQDTDTQYF. DNA of the CDR3: TGTGCCATATCTCAGGGTCAGGACACAGATACGCAGTATTTT.

The chain combines TRBV7-2 with TRBJ1-2, with 10 bases aligning to TRBD1. V shed 5 bases and J 4 bases; nucleotides not matched to a gene: 7. This CDR3 is built from 15 residues. In germline, CDR1 is SGHTA, CDR2 FQGNSA. CDR3 sequence (DNA): TGTGCCAGCAGCAAGAAGACAGGGGGCATCTATGGCTACACCTTC. It specifies CASSKKTGGIYGYTF.

This chain connects TRBV24-1 to TRBJ1-4; 8 positions agree with TRBD1. Germline CDR1 is KGHDR and CDR2 is SFDVKD. This CDR3 comprises 17 residues. Germline trimming cut 5 bases from V and 5 bases from J; bases unmatched to any gene: 12. The CDR3 DNA sequence: TGTGCCACCAGTGCACCGAAGGGACAGGAAGGAAATGAAAAACTGTTTTTT. This encodes CATSAPKGQEGNEKLFF.

This chain joins TRBV24-1 and TRBJ2-1; 11 positions agree with TRBD2. V trimming: 2 bases; J trimming: 2 bases; junction bases outside the gene matches: 1. Germline values: CDR1 KGHDR, CDR2 SFDVKD. The CDR3 is 16 residues long. CDR3 region: CATSDYSGRAYNEQFF. CDR3 DNA: TGTGCCACCAGTGATTATAGCGGGAGGGCCTACAATGAGCAGTTCTTC.